These 18 T cell receptor beta chains were sequenced from one sample in a study of cytomegalovirus exposure and HLA in healthy donors (TCRdb year 2017). The method behind the library was the immunoSEQ multiplex PCR assay. For the multiplex PCR, a mixture combining 60 forward primers for TCR Vbeta segments and 13 reverse primers for TCR Jbeta segments was used. TCRdb holds this immuneACCESS table with in-frame rearrangements only. Some clones are missing; in checked studies, unresolved V genes explain under half, and the rest has no known cause. This sample holds about 200,000 clones; about 78% were observed only once. Of the sample, roughly 3% is held by the ten largest clones. The sequenced sample consisted of PBMCs. These receptors came from a woman under 40 in good health and CMV-seronegative.

This sequence joins TRBV5-1 and TRBJ1-6; no firm D call. CDR1 is SGHRS and CDR2 is YFSETQ in the germline V gene. CDR3 size: 13 residues. Between the trimmed V and J ends, which lost 0 bases and 10 bases, there was a span of 8 bases. The CDR3 spells CASSLEYESPLHF. The CDR3 DNA reads TGCGCCAGCAGCTTGGAATACGAGTCACCCCTCCACTTT. Filled out from reference TRBV5-1 and TRBJ1-6, the complete variable domain reads KAGVTQTPRYLIKTRGQQVTLSCSPISGHRSVSWYQQTPGQGLQFLFEYFSETQRNKGNFPGRFSGRQFSNSRSEMNVSTLELGDSALYLCASSLEYESPLHFGNGTRLTVT.

This clone was seen a handful of times. V usage is TRBV6-5 and J usage is TRBJ1-2; D might be TRBD1 (6 bases). CDR3 length: 14 amino acids. The V end lost 2 bases, the J end lost 3 bases, and 10 bases lay between the germline ends. CDR1 is MNHEY, CDR2 SVGAGI, per germline. CDR3 in amino acids: CASSYTQGYYGYTF. CDR3 DNA: TGTGCCAGCAGTTACACCCAGGGGTACTATGGCTACACCTTC.

The J gene is TRBJ1-2, the V gene TRBV19, with D possibly being TRBD1 (6 bases). V was cut by 1 base and J by 4 bases, with 10 bases left in between. Germline-derived CDR1 and CDR2 are LNHDA and SQIVND (reference sequence). CDR3 length equals 14 residues. CDR3: CASSIAPTGYGYTF. The CDR3 DNA sequence: TGTGCCAGTAGTATAGCCCCGACAGGCTATGGCTACACCTTC.

This chain joins TRBV5-4 and TRBJ2-1; 8 nucleotides line up with TRBD2. After removal of 7 bases from V and 4 bases from J, the junction contained 13 bases not matched to a gene. CDR3 size: 16 residues. The germline V gene has CDR1 SGHNT and CDR2 YYREEE (reference sequence). For the CDR3, the DNA is TGTGCCAGCTCCCTCCGGCAGCGGGAGTGGTACAATGAGCAGTTCTTC. Translated: CASSLRQREWYNEQFF.

The chain couples TRBV4-1 to TRBJ2-1, with 8 nucleotides matching TRBD2. The CDR3 extends over 17 amino acids. Germline assignment: CDR1 MGHRA and CDR2 YSYEKL. V shed 4 bases and J 5 bases; nucleotides not matched to a gene: 13. CDR3 in amino acids: CASSLTFKRERNNEQFF. As DNA, the CDR3 is TGCGCCAGCAGCCTCACCTTTAAGCGGGAGCGGAACAATGAGCAGTTCTTC.

This chain joins TRBV27 and TRBJ1-1, with a tentative D call TRBD1 (6 bases). CDR1 and CDR2 (germline): MNHEY, SMNVEV (reference sequence). V lost 5 bases to trimming and J lost 5 bases, with 18 bases between them. The CDR3 contains 15 residues. The CDR3 is CASSGLTGPETEAFF. The DNA for the CDR3 is TGTGCCAGCAGTGGGTTGACAGGCCCCGAGACTGAAGCTTTCTTT.

The V call is TRBV15, the J call TRBJ1-6; TRBD1 agrees at 7 bases. Germline V gene lookup returns CDR1 LNHNV and CDR2 YYDKDF (reference sequence). The CDR3 is made up of 16 amino acids. V lost 5 bases and J lost 9; bases outside the gene matches: 13. CDR3 sequence reads: CATSLRDRVQTSPLHF. For the CDR3, the DNA is TGTGCCACCAGCTTAAGAGACAGGGTGCAAACTTCACCCCTCCACTTT.

V is TRBV27 and J is TRBJ2-2; 7 bases agree with TRBD1. This CDR3 region has 18 residues. The junction had 19 bases not matched to a gene; V was cut back by 6 bases and J by 6 bases. Germline V lookup: CDR1 MNHEY, CDR2 SMNVEV (reference sequence). The CDR3 region is CASSFKHRGEGKSGELFF. CDR3 in DNA: TGTGCCAGCAGCTTCAAACACAGGGGCGAAGGTAAATCCGGGGAGCTGTTTTTT.

This sequence joins TRBV9 and TRBJ1-1; 11 positions agree with TRBD1. Germline V CDR1 and CDR2: SGDLS, YYNGEE. Trimming at V came to 3 bases and at J to 4 bases, leaving 5 bases not matched to a gene. The CDR3 contains 15 residues. The CDR3 here is CASSGTGTGGTEAFF. In nucleotides, the CDR3 is TGTGCCAGCAGCGGAACCGGGACAGGGGGCACTGAAGCTTTCTTT. Combining the CDR3 with reference TRBV9 and TRBJ1-1 gives the whole variable domain DSGVTQTPKHLITATGQRVTLRCSPRSGDLSVYWYQQSLDQGLQFLIQYYNGEERAKGNILERFSAQQFPDLHSELNLSSLELGDSALYFCASSGTGTGGTEAFFGQGTRLTVV.

The gene calls are TRBV6-5 and TRBJ1-2; the D is unclear. Trimming pared 2 bases from V and 4 bases from J, leaving 14 bases between. The germline gives CDR1 MNHEY, CDR2 SVGAGI. The CDR3 has 15 amino acids. The CDR3 spells CASSYEGGRTYGYTF. DNA for the CDR3: TGTGCCAGCAGTTACGAGGGTGGCCGGACCTATGGCTACACCTTC.

V is TRBV7-9 and J is TRBJ1-6; TRBD1 agrees at 11 bases. The J segment lost 9 bases and the V segment lost 0 bases, leaving 1 base of the junction unmatched. The CDR3 loop spans 15 amino acids. The V gene's germline CDR1 is SEHNR and CDR2 FQNEAQ (reference sequence). CDR3 amino acids: CASSLAGQGASPLHF. DNA for the CDR3: TGTGCCAGCAGCTTAGCAGGACAGGGGGCTTCACCCCTCCACTTT.

A remark on this clone: The sample contains more than one DNA sequence encoding this CDR3. The chain uses TRBV7-9 and TRBJ2-7; D is ambiguous. Trimming removed 3 bases at V and 4 bases at J, with 4 bases between. The CDR3 spans 11 residues. Germline V CDR1 and CDR2: SEHNR, FQNEAQ (reference sequence). The CDR3 coding sequence is TGTGCCAGCAGCTTGAGGTACGAGCAGTACTTC. Its protein is CASSLRYEQYF.

The chain uses TRBV7-9 and TRBJ2-1; D not certain. CDR3 size: 12 residues. The germline V gene encodes CDR1 SEHNR and CDR2 FQNEAQ (reference sequence). V was clipped by 3 bases and J by 4 bases, with 4 bases between them. Here the CDR3 reads CASSFRYNEQFF. In DNA form, the CDR3 reads TGTGCCAGCAGCTTCAGGTACAATGAGCAGTTCTTC.

This rearrangement joins TRBV7-9 to TRBJ1-6; 7 nucleotides agree with TRBD1. The V gene end was trimmed by 5 bases and the J gene end by 8 bases; junction bases not matched to a gene: 6. Germline CDR1 and CDR2: SEHNR and FQNEAQ (reference sequence). This CDR3 region has 14 residues. The CDR3 loop reads CASSLTGADSPLHF. CDR3 DNA: TGTGCCAGCAGCCTAACAGGGGCGGATTCACCCCTCCACTTT.

Only one count was recorded for this clone. CDR3 region: CATYSGRGVKGQNTEAFF. The DNA for the CDR3 is TGTGCCACCTACTCAGGGAGAGGGGTAAAGGGACAGAACACTGAAGCTTTCTTT. The V gene is TRBV19, the J gene TRBJ1-1; TRBD1 is a possible D gene (6 bases). V lost 10 bases, J lost 1 base, and 28 bases lay in between. This CDR3 contains 18 residues. Germline V gene data show CDR1 as LNHDA and CDR2 as SQIVND (reference sequence).

J is TRBJ2-7 and V is TRBV6-1; 8 bases are a match to TRBD1. The CDR3 covers 17 residues. The V and J ends lost 1 base and 2 bases, in that order; junction bases with no gene match: 10. Germline V CDR1 and CDR2: MNHNS, SASEGT. CDR3 protein: CASSEGGDRYLTYEQYF. CDR3 nucleotide sequence: TGTGCCAGCAGTGAAGGCGGGGACAGGTATCTAACCTACGAGCAGTACTTC.

This clone was observed once. The V call is TRBV6-5, the J call TRBJ2-3, with 8 bases that match TRBD1. The CDR3 has 11 amino acids. Germline V gene lookup returns CDR1 MNHEY and CDR2 SVGAGI. V shed 7 bases and J 8 bases; nucleotides not matched to a gene: 2. The CDR3 loop reads CASTTGGTQYF. CDR3 bases: TGTGCCAGCACCACAGGGGGTACGCAGTATTTT.

The chain joins TRBV14 to TRBJ1-1; D is undetermined. V lost 2 bases, J lost 4 bases, and 17 bases lay in between. CDR1 is SGHDN, CDR2 FVKESK, per germline. This CDR3 is 16 amino acids long. The CDR3 sequence is CASSQFRSGRSTEAFF. CDR3 DNA: TGTGCCAGCAGCCAATTTAGGTCGGGAAGGAGCACTGAAGCTTTCTTT.